The 14 T cell receptor beta chains reported below all come from one sample, sequenced in a study of identical twins. Each CDR3 protein gets one entry after TCRdb re-called the 5' RACE reads with MiXCR. The data show 1.5 million to 2 million distinct CDR3 sequences, with 32% seen just once and around 0.3% held by the top ten. The sample comprised cord blood. All receptors derive from a newborn girl in good health.

This clonotype has a count of ten or more. The CDR3 nucleotides are TGTGCCAGCAGTGCCTCAGGCGGCAATGAGCAGTTCTTC. Its protein is CASSASGGNEQFF. This chain links TRBV12-3 or TRBV12-4 with TRBJ2-1; D remains unclear. V gave up 5 bases and J gave up 6 bases, with 11 bases separating them. The CDR3 has 13 residues.

Notes on this clonotype: One base away lies a much larger clone, so this may be a sequencing read error. CDR3 in DNA: TGTGCCAGCAGTTCAAGGACTAGCAGTACGAGAGAGACCCAGTTCTTC. Protein sequence: CASSSRTSSTRETQFF. The rearrangement joins TRBV12-3 or TRBV12-4 to TRBJ2-1; 8 bases agree with TRBD2. This CDR3 comprises 16 residues. The V segment lost 4 bases and the J segment 13 bases; nucleotides outside the gene matches: 18.

This clonotype was found a few times. The chain employs TRBV10-3 and TRBJ2-3; D gene uncertain. The CDR3 runs to 15 residues. V was trimmed by 4 bases and J by 0 bases, leaving 11 bases between them. CDR1 is ENHRY, CDR2 SYGVKD, per germline. CDR3 loop: CAISVTTLSTDTQYF. CDR3 bases: TGTGCCATCAGTGTGACCACTCTTAGCACAGATACGCAGTATTTT.

The genes are TRBV24-1 and TRBJ2-1, with unresolved D. The germline V and J ends were trimmed by 12 bases and 1 base, with 12 bases remaining between them. Germline values: CDR1 KGHDR, CDR2 SFDVKD. The CDR3 runs to 13 residues. The CDR3 protein is CAVGGPSYNEQFF. CDR3 nucleotide sequence: TGTGCCGTTGGCGGTCCGTCCTACAATGAGCAGTTCTTC.

This clonotype was detected a few times. The gene calls are TRBV7-2 and TRBJ2-3, with 9 nucleotides matching TRBD2. The V segment lost 2 bases and the J segment 2 bases; nucleotides outside the gene matches: 11. From germline, CDR1 is SGHTA and CDR2 FQGNSA. This CDR3 contains 18 residues. The CDR3 here is CASSLIFERGAHTDTQYF. As DNA, the CDR3 is TGTGCCAGCAGCTTAATTTTTGAGCGGGGGGCCCACACAGATACGCAGTATTTT.

V usage is TRBV29-1 and J usage is TRBJ2-3; D gene unclear. There are 12 residues in the CDR3. The germline CDR1 and CDR2 sequences are SQVTM and ANQGSEA. Trimming took off 0 bases at V and 3 bases at J, with 4 bases between the two ends. CDR3 in DNA: TGCAGCGTTGAAGATCTTACAGATACGCAGTATTTT. This codes for CSVEDLTDTQYF.

The table lists this clonotype with a few counts. The chain couples TRBV4-1 to TRBJ1-5; perhaps TRBD1 as D (5 bases). V lost 4 bases and J 1 base, leaving 17 bases between the germline ends. The CDR3 spans 17 residues. Germline lookup yields CDR1 MGHRA and CDR2 YSYEKL. In nucleotides, the CDR3 is TGCGCCAGCAGCCCAGGGTCTTCAGGGAAAAGCAATCAGCCCCAGCATTTT. It encodes CASSPGSSGKSNQPQHF.

The rearrangement joins TRBV29-1 to TRBJ2-3; D is ambiguous. V lost 7 bases and J 2 bases, leaving 19 bases between the germline ends. The CDR3 is 15 residues long. Germline loops: CDR1 SQVTM, CDR2 ANQGSEA. The CDR3 DNA reads TGCAGCGCCCACACCGTGGACGGTCACACAGATACGCAGTATTTT. This gives the protein CSAHTVDGHTDTQYF.

This clonotype was seen many times. J is TRBJ2-3 and V is TRBV12-3 or TRBV12-4; D uncertain. This CDR3 spans 14 amino acids. The V end lost 7 bases, the J end lost 2 bases, and 13 bases lay between the germline ends. The CDR3 spells CASTQRRFTDTQYF. CDR3 nucleotide sequence: TGTGCCAGCACCCAAAGGCGGTTCACAGATACGCAGTATTTT.

This chain links TRBV5-1 with TRBJ2-1; D is uncertain. Trimming removed 2 bases at V and 1 base at J, with 10 bases between. The CDR3 length is 15 residues. Germline CDR1 and CDR2: SGHRS and YFSETQ. Here the CDR3 reads CASSFSSLSYNEQFF. CDR3 coding DNA: TGCGCCAGCAGCTTCTCAAGTTTGTCCTACAATGAGCAGTTCTTC.

In its sample, this clonotype was seen a few times. The chain employs TRBV4-1 and TRBJ2-7; 8 bases are a match to TRBD1. The J segment lost 2 bases and the V segment lost 1 base, leaving 7 bases of the junction unmatched. The CDR3 loop spans 16 amino acids. CDR1 is MGHRA and CDR2 is YSYEKL in the germline V gene. For the CDR3, the DNA is TGCGCCAGCAGCCAAGTTGAAGCACAGGGGGCCTACGAGCAGTACTTC. Translating gives CASSQVEAQGAYEQYF.

This clonotype appeared a few times. The chain recombines TRBV15 with TRBJ2-1; 14 bases align to TRBD2. Per germline, CDR1 LNHNV and CDR2 YYDKDF (reference sequence). J lost 0 bases, V lost 6 bases, and 7 bases had no gene match. The CDR3 sequence is 18 residues long. The DNA of the CDR3 is TGTGCCACCAGTTACGGACTAGCGGGGGGCTTCTCCTACAATGAGCAGTTCTTC. It specifies CATSYGLAGGFSYNEQFF.

The chain is built from TRBV5-5 and TRBJ1-1; D not certain. V was shortened by 4 bases and J by 0 bases, with 13 bases between the two germline ends. CDR3 length: 15 residues. The germline gives CDR1 SGHKS, CDR2 YYEKEE (reference sequence). The CDR3 loop is CASSQILGLNTEAFF. The DNA for the CDR3 is TGTGCCAGCAGCCAGATTTTGGGCCTGAACACTGAAGCTTTCTTT. Combining the CDR3 with reference TRBV5-5 and TRBJ1-1 gives the whole variable domain DAGVTQSPTHLIKTRGQQVTLRCSPISGHKSVSWYQQVLGQGPQFIFQYYEKEERGRGNFPDRFSARQFPNYSSELNVNALLLGDSALYLCASSQILGLNTEAFFGQGTRLTVV.

This clonotype was counted a few times. The rearrangement uses TRBV2 and TRBJ1-2, with no clear D. The CDR3 has 13 residues. Trimming removed 4 bases from V and 4 bases from J, with 10 bases in between. CDR1 is SNHLY, CDR2 FYNNEI, per germline. CDR3 in DNA: TGTGCCAGCAGTGTTGAACGGCCCTATGGCTACACCTTC. Translation gives CASSVERPYGYTF.